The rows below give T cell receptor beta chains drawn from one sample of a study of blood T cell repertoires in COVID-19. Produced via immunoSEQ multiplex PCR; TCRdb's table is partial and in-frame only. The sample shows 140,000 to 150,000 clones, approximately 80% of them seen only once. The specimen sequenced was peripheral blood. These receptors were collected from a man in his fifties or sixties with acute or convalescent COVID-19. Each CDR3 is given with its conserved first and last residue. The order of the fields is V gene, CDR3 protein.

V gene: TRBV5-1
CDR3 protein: CASSDRGYSEAFF

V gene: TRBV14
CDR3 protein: CASKPGLAGGNVYNEQFF

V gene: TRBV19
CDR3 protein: CASSIGAGSGGEQFF

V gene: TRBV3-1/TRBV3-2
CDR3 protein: CASSQGGGRQAFF

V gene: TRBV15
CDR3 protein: CATSRNLGAGTGELFF

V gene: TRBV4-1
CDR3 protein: CASSQARNTEAFF

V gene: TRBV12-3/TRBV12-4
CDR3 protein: CASSPTGSYEQYF

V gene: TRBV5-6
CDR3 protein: CASSEYGGPQETQYF

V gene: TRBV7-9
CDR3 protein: CASSSDGDRAFSYEQYF

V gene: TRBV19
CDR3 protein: CASSSGGTGAYEQYF

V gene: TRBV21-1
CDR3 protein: CAWPQKLFF

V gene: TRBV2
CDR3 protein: CASRKGQGRGYTF

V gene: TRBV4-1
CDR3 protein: CASSQEQGYNEQFF

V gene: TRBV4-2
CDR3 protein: CASSPPRVGNTEAFF

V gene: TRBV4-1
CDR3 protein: CASSQDQGSGGYTF

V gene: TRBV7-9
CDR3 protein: CASSLARGHPVEAFF

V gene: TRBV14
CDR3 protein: CASSQEPGVAYEQYF

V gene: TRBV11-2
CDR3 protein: CASTRGGGNEQFF

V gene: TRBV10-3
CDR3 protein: CAISESTGDSGNTIYF

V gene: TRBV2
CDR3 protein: CASSARTGNNYGYTF

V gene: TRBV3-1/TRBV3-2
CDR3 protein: CASSQVGAYETQYF

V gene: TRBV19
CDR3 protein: CASSISQGTEAFF

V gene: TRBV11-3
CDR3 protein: CASSIGVSSGAADTQYF

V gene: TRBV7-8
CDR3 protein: CASRPRGGAPNTEAFF

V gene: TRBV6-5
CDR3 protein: CASVPKTGFEYGYTF

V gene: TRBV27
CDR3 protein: CASSALQGNYHGYTF

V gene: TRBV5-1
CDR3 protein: CASSVQQGGIIEQFF

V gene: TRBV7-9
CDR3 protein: CASSWGEETQYF

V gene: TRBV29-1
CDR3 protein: CSVQTGGMGGNTIYF

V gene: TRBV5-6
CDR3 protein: CASSKTGTGKLNEQFF

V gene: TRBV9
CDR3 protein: CASSAGLAGGVGTQYF

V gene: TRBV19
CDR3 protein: CASSRLKQETQYF

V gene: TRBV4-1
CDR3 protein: CASSQIYTDTQYF

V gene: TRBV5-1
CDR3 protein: CASSLSGKSTDTQYF

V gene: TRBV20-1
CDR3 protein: CSASPIQRGATDTQYF

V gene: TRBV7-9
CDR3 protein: CASSLKRGRTLNEQFF

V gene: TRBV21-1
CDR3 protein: CASSKLRGDTEQYF

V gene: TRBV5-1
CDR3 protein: CASSSSGQSTDTQYF

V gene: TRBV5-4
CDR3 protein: CASSDSAGARGNTIYF

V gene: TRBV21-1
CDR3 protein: CASSRGQGALTDTQYF

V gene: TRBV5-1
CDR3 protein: CASSSSGAGGFDTQYF

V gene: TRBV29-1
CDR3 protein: CSVPGQGDYGYTF

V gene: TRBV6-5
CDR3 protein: CASRRDSEETQYF

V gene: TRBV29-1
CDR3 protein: CSVDQGGNYGYTF

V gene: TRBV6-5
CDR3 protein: CASKWGRGTEAFF

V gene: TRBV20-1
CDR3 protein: CSAITGEKLFF

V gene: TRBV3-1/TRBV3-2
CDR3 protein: CASSPRQFQETQYF

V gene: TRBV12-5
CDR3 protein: CASGPSIDFQNEAKNIQYF

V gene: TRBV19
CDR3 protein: CASSSSGGAGEQFF

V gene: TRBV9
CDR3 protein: CASSAPLGQGGYGYTF

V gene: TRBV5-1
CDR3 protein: CASSLGATGPLHF

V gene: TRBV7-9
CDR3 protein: CASSLQGAYGYTF

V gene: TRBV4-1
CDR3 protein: CASSQARGGNTGELFF